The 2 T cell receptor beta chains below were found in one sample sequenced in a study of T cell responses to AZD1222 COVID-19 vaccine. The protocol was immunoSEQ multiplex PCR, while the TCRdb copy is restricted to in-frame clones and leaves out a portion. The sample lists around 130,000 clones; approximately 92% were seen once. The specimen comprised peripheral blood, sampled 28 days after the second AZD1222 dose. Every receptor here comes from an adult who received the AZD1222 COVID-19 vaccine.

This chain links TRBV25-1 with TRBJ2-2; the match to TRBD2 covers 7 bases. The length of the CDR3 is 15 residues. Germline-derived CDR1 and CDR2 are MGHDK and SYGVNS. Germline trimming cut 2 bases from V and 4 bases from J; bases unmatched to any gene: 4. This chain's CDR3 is CASSEETSVTGELFF. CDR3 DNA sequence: TGTGCCAGCAGTGAAGAAACTAGCGTCACCGGGGAGCTGTTTTTT.

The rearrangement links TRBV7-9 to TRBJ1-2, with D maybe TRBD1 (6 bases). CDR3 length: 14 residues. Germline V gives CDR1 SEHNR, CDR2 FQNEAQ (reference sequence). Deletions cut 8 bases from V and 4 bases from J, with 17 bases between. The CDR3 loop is CASGPTGRRYGYTF. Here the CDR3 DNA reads TGTGCCAGCGGACCAACAGGGAGACGCTATGGCTACACCTTC.